This T cell receptor beta chain is drawn from a study of T cells expressing NK-cell markers. Overall study context: The eight sequenced donors comprised seven who were HCMV-seropositive and one who was seronegative.

Germline CDR1 and CDR2: DFQATT and SNEGSKA (reference sequence). The CDR3 sequence is 12 residues long. Each CDR3 protein gets one entry in TCRdb, which reprocessed the 5' RACE reads and gives no DNA. The clone table shows 300,000 or so distinct CDR3 sequences, with the ten largest holding about 4.2%. Study findings and constraints: In a handful of donors, dominant CD3+CD56+NKG2C+ clones formed 1.0-7.0% of CD8+ cells. The CD3+CD56-NKG2C+ fraction was also led by these clonotypes in a handful of donors.

Remarks on this clonotype: Its specificity is not known.

This chain connects TRBV20-1 to TRBJ1-2. Sequenced: blood T cells: a sorted CD56 or NKG2C T cell subset, CD4+ or CD8+ T cells, or bulk PBMC T cells (not recorded which). The source is a woman aged 18-70 years in good health. The CDR3 region is CSATVTNYGYTF.